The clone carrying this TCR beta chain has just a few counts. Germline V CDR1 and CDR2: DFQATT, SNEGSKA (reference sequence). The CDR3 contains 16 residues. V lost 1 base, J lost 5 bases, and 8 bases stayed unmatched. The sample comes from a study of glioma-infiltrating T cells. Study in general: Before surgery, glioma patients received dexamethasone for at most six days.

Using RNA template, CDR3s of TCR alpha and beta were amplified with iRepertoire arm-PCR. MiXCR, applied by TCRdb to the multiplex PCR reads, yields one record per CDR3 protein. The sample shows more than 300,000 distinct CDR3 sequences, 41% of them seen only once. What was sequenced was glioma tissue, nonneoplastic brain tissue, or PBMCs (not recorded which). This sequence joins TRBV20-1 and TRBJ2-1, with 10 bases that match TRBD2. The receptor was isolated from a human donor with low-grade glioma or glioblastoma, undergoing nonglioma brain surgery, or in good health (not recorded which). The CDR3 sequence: CSARGAGLARHNEQFF. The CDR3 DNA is TGCAGTGCTAGAGGGGCGGGACTAGCGAGACACAATGAGCAGTTCTTC.